The sequence of this TCR beta chain was determined in a study of early T cells in non-severe SARS-CoV-2 infection. Many counts were recorded for this clonotype. The germline CDR1 and CDR2 sequences are SGHNT and YYREEE (reference sequence). V dropped 4 bases and J dropped 7; count of bases not matched to a gene: 4. This CDR3 is 15 amino acids long. Individual cDNA molecules were tagged with unique molecular identifiers, the study reported. TCRdb re-derived calls from the 5' RACE reads in MiXCR, one entry per CDR3 protein. The sample comprises 20,000 to 25,000 distinct CDR3 sequences, about 4% of which are singletons, and roughly 1.6% rests with the top ten.

The TCR originated in an adult who was a healthcare worker with PCR-confirmed SARS-CoV-2 infection or an uninfected control (not recorded which). The V call is TRBV5-4, the J call TRBJ1-6; 11 positions agree with TRBD1. Sequencing was done on a sample of whole blood. The CDR3 spells CASSAGTGGNSPLHF. CDR3 bases: TGTGCCAGCAGCGCGGGGACAGGGGGGAATTCACCCCTCCACTTT. Drawing the rest from reference TRBV5-4 and TRBJ1-6, the complete variable domain is ETGVTQSPTHLIKTRGQQVTLRCSSQSGHNTVSWYQQALGQGPQFIFQYYREEENGRGNFPPRFSGLQFPNYSSELNVNALELDDSALYLCASSAGTGGNSPLHFGNGTRLTVT.